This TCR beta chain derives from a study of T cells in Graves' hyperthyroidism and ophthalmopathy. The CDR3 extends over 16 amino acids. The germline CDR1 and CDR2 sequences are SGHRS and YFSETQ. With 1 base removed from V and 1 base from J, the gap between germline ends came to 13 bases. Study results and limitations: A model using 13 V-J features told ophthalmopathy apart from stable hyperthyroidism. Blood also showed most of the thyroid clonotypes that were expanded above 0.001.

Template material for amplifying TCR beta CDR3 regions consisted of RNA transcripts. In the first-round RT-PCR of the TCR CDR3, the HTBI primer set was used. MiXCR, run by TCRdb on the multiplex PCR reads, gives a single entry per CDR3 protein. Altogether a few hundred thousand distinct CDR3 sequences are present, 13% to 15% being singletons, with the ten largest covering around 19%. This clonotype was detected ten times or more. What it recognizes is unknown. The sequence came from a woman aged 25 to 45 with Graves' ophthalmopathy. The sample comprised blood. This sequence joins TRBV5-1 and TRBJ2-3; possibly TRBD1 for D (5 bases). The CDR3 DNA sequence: TGCGCCAGCAGCTTGAGGGGCTTAAGTGGCACAGATACGCAGTATTTT. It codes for CASSLRGLSGTDTQYF.